A single sample gave rise to the 12 T cell receptor beta chains below, sequenced in a study of tumor-infiltrating lymphocytes in primary liver carcinoma. For blood RNA, unsorted whole blood served as the source, and germline DNA was extracted too. A constant-region primer served to make TCR beta cDNA from roughly 500 ng total RNA. A slightly modified ARM-PCR protocol with three nested multiplex PCR rounds produced these TCR beta libraries. TRBV1-TRBV30 forward primers and a C-beta reverse primer were used in the first two PCR rounds, which each ran for about 11 cycles. TCRdb re-analysed the multiplex PCR reads in MiXCR, keeping a single row per CDR3 protein. This table has around 330,000 distinct CDR3 sequences, 55% to 65% appearing once. Sample: peripheral blood. Receptor source: a middle-aged man with primary liver carcinoma and hepatitis B virus infection.

This clonotype came up many times. J is TRBJ2-2 and V is TRBV5-5; D not resolved. This CDR3 has 16 residues. Per the germline V gene, CDR1 is SGHKS and CDR2 is YYEKEE (reference sequence). With 0 bases removed from V and 4 bases from J, the gap between germline ends came to 13 bases. DNA of the CDR3: TGTGCCAGCAGCTTGGAGATACGGACGGTCACCGGGGAGCTGTTTTTT. Encoded protein: CASSLEIRTVTGELFF.

About this clonotype: This may stem from a read error, because a much larger clone lies one nucleotide away. The chain joins TRBV6-6 to TRBJ2-3; possible D gene TRBD1, 5 bases. Germline CDR1 is MNHNY and CDR2 is SVGAGI (reference sequence). The length of the CDR3 is 16 residues. CDR3 sequence: CVILPLGVGKTDTQYF. The CDR3 DNA follows: TGTGTCATCCTCCCTCTAGGGGTGGGAAAAACAGATACGCAGTATTTT.

The rearrangement joins TRBV5-6 to TRBJ2-7; D not resolved. From germline, CDR1 is SGHDT and CDR2 YYEEEE. V gave up 3 bases and J gave up 2 bases, with 12 bases separating them. This CDR3 has 14 amino acids. The CDR3 here is CASSYRRIPYEQYF. CDR3 nucleotide sequence: TGTGCCAGCAGCTATAGACGGATACCCTACGAGCAGTACTTC.

This clonotype was detected ten times or more. CDR3 loop: CASRKDGLSGNTIYF. The CDR3 DNA reads TGTGCCAGCAGGAAAGACGGCCTCTCTGGAAACACCATATATTTT. The chain carries TRBV6-6 and TRBJ1-3; no definite D call. Germline V gene data show CDR1 as MNHNY and CDR2 as SVGAGI (reference sequence). V shed 6 bases and J shed 0 bases, with 12 bases lying between them. CDR3 length: 15 amino acids.

The CDR3 sequence is CASNPRTSGYEQYF. The CDR3 region has the DNA TGTGCCAGCAACCCCCGGACTAGCGGGTACGAGCAGTACTTC. This chain joins TRBV11-1 and TRBJ2-7; 11 bases align to TRBD2. The germline V gene has CDR1 SGHAT and CDR2 FQDESV (reference sequence). The CDR3 length is 14 residues. V gave up 7 bases and J gave up 4 bases; unmatched junction bases: 6.

Worth noting for this clonotype: A read error may account for a junction end that differs from germline. The gene calls are TRBV6-5 and TRBJ1-2; D not resolved. Germline values: CDR1 MNHEY, CDR2 SVGAGI. The CDR3 extends over 14 amino acids. The CDR3 bases are TGTGCGAGCAGTTACGATGGGCTGGGCTATGGCTACATCTTC. Translation: CASSYDGLGYGYIF.

Comment on this clonotype: Given a much more abundant clone one base away, this may be a read error. The chain combines TRBV6-5 with TRBJ1-2; 8 positions match TRBD1. The junction had 12 bases not matched to a gene; V was cut back by 2 bases and J by 7 bases. The germline V gene encodes CDR1 MNHEY and CDR2 SVGAGI. This CDR3 is built from 16 residues. CDR3 nucleotide sequence: TGTGCCAGCAGTTACGATCCTGGACAGGGAATGTCTGGCTACACCTTC. Its translation is CASSYDPGQGMSGYTF.

This clonotype has more than one count but fewer than ten. The chain uses TRBV5-1 and TRBJ2-5; possibly TRBD1 or TRBD2 for D (5 bases each). Germline loops: CDR1 SGHRS, CDR2 YFSETQ. The CDR3 extends over 14 amino acids. Trimming stripped 4 bases from V and 3 bases from J, with 13 bases between. The CDR3 loop reads CASSLGTMEETQYF. In DNA, the CDR3 is TGCGCCAGCAGCCTAGGGACCATGGAAGAGACCCAGTACTTC.

As concerns this clonotype: Being one base from a much bigger clone, this may be a read error. The chain uses TRBV12-3 or TRBV12-4 and TRBJ1-1, with D possibly being TRBD1 (5 bases). Trimming removed 1 base from V and 7 bases from J, with 10 bases in between. The CDR3 extends over 13 amino acids. CDR3 in DNA: TGTGCCAGCAGTTTAGGCAGGGCTGTTGAAGCTTTCTTT. Amino acid sequence: CASSLGRAVEAFF.

Comments on this clonotype: This may be a read error: a much more frequent sequence differs by one nucleotide. The chain couples TRBV5-6 to TRBJ1-5, with D unclear. Germline V gene lookup returns CDR1 SGHDT and CDR2 YYEEEE. This CDR3 region has 14 residues. The V gene lost 0 bases and the J gene lost 5 bases, with 9 bases spanning the gap. In DNA form, the CDR3 reads TGTGCCAGCAGCTTGGGGTTCGACGATCAGCCCCAGCATTTT. Translated, it gives CASSLGFDDQPQHF. Supplemented by reference TRBV5-6 and TRBJ1-5, the full variable domain reads DAGVTQSPTHLIKTRGQQVTLRCSPKSGHDTVSWYQQALGQGPQFIFQYYEEEERQRGNFPDRFSGHQFPNYSSELNVNALLLGDSALYLCASSLGFDDQPQHFGDGTRLSIL.

This clonotype has just one count. Given a much more abundant clone one base away, this may be a read error. The genes are TRBV12-3 or TRBV12-4 and TRBJ1-2; D gene ambiguous. CDR3 length: 12 residues. The ends were cut back, 5 bases at V and 8 bases at J, with 12 bases in the middle. CDR3 bases: TGTGCCAGCAGTGATCCTGGGATCGGCTACACCTTC. Translated, it gives CASSDPGIGYTF.

The V and J genes are TRBV4-3 and TRBJ1-2, with TRBD1 matching 11 bases. Unmatched junction bases numbered 14, after V lost 3 bases and J lost 14 bases. The CDR3 runs to 15 residues. Germline CDR1 and CDR2: LGHNA and YSLEER. CDR3 loop: CASSQDRGRDYVYTF. In DNA, the CDR3 is TGCGCCAGCAGCCAGGACAGGGGGCGCGACTATGTCTATACCTTC.